The clone carrying this T cell receptor (beta chain) showed up just once. Some clones are missing from TCRdb's copy, which holds only in-frame ones; the method was immunoSEQ multiplex PCR. Here the sample spans 360,000 or so clones, roughly nine tenths being singletons. These data come from a study of blood T cell repertoires in COVID-19. The wider study: Samples representing acute and convalescent COVID-19 were sourced from the United States, Italy and Spain.

Seattle patients were enrolled while actively infected and followed longitudinally. V shed 6 bases and J 1 base; nucleotides not matched to a gene: 5. Per germline, CDR1 MNHEY and CDR2 SVGAGI. This CDR3 is 15 amino acids long. The sample was peripheral blood. The V gene is TRBV6-5, the J gene TRBJ2-5, with 10 bases aligning to TRBD1. This sequence was found in a woman aged 60-75 years with COVID-19, enrolled during active disease. CDR3 amino acids: CASRRQGAIQETQYF. CDR3 nucleotides: TGTGCCAGCAGAAGACAGGGGGCGATCCAAGAGACCCAGTACTTC.